This T cell receptor beta chain emerged from a study of T cells after yellow fever vaccination. Broader study findings: Most primary-vaccination clones reappeared after the booster (around 95% CD4, roughly 90% CD8).

Unmatched junction bases numbered 3, after V lost 3 bases and J lost 0 bases. The CDR3 extends over 15 amino acids. Germline-derived CDR1 and CDR2 are KGHSH and LQKENI. This clonotype appeared many times. Antigen specificity is unknown. TCRdb reprocessed the 5' RACE reads with MiXCR, giving one entry per CDR3 protein. The table records around 590,000 distinct CDR3 sequences, 9% to 15% of them present only once. This chain links TRBV18 with TRBJ2-7, with 9 bases that match TRBD1. The clonotype originates from a man aged 25-40 years who received the YFV17D yellow fever vaccine. The sequenced sample was PBMCs, obtained on the day of the yellow fever booster vaccination. CDR3 bases: TGTGCCAGCTCACCGGGGACAGGGCTCTCCTACGAGCAGTACTTC. Amino acid sequence: CASSPGTGLSYEQYF.